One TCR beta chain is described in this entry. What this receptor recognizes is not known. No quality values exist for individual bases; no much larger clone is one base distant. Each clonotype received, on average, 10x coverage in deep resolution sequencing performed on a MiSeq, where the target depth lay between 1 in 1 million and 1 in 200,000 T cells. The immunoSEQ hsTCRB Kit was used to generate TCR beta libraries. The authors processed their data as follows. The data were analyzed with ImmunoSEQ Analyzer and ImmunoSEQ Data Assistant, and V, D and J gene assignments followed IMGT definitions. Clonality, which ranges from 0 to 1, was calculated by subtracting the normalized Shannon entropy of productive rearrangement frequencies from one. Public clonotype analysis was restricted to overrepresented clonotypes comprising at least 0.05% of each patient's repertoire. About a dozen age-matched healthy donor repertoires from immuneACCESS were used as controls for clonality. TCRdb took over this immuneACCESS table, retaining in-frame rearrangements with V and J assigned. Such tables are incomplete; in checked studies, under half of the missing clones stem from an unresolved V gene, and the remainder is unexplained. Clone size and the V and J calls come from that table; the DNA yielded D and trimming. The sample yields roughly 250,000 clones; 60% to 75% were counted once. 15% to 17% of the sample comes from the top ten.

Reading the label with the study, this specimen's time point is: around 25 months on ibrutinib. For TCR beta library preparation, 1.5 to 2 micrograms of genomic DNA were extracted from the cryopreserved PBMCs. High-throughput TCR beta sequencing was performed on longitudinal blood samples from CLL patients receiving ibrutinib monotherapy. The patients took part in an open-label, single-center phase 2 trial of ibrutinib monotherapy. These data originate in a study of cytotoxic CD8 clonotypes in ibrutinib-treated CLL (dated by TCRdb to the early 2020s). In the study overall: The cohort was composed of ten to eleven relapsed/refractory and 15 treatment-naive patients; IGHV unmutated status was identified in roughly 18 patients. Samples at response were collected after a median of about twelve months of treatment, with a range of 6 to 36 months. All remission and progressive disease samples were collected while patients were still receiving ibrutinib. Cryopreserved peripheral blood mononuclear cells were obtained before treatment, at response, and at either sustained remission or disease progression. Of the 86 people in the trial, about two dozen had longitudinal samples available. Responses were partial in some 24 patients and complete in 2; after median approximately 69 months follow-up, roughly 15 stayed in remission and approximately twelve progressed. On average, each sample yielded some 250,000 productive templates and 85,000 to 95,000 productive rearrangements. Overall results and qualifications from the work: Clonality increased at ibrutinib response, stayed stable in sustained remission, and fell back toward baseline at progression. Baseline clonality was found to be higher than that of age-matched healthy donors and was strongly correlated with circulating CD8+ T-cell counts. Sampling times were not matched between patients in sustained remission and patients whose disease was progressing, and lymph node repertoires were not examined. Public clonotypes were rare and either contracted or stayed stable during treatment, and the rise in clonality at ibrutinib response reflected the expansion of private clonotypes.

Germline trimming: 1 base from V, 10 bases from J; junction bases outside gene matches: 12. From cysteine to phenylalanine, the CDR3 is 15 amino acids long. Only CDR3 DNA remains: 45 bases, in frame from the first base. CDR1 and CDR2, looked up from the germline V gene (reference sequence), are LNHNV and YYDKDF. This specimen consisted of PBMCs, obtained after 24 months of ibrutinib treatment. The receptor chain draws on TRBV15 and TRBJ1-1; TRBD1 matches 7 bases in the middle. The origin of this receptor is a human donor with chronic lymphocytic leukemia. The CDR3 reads CATSRGPGTDSGAFF. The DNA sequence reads TGTGCCACCAGCAGAGGCCCCGGGACAGATAGTGGAGCTTTCTTT.